These 4 T cell receptor beta chains originate from one sample sequenced in a study of blood T cell repertoires in COVID-19. Libraries were prepared by immunoSEQ multiplex PCR; TCRdb keeps only in-frame clonotypes and omits some of them. The repertoire consists of under 90,000 clones, with over 80% occurring once and the leading ten covering about a sixth. The specimen was peripheral blood. These receptors were collected from a woman older than 75 with active or convalescent COVID-19.

In nucleotides, the CDR3 is TGTGCCAGCAGCCCACGGGACACCCTCCGGACTGAGCAGTTCTTC. Residues: CASSPRDTLRTEQFF. V gene TRBV7-8 combines with J gene TRBJ2-1, with D possibly being TRBD1 (6 bases). V gave up 5 bases and J gave up 9 bases, with 20 bases separating them. Per germline, CDR1 SGHVS and CDR2 FQNEAQ. This CDR3 comprises 15 residues.

The chain joins TRBV5-1 to TRBJ2-3; 12 bases match TRBD2. V lost 4 bases and J lost 6; bases outside the gene matches: 9. CDR3 length equals 16 residues. The V gene's germline CDR1 is SGHRS and CDR2 YFSETQ. The CDR3 reads CASSPLTSGGMDTQYF. The CDR3 region has the DNA TGCGCCAGCAGCCCACTTACTAGCGGGGGGATGGATACGCAGTATTTT.

This chain uses TRBV4-2 with TRBJ1-1, with 10 bases identical to TRBD1. J was trimmed by 2 bases and V by 4 bases; bases with no gene match: 10. The length of the CDR3 is 17 residues. Germline V gives CDR1 LGHNA, CDR2 YNFKEQ. The chain's CDR3 is CASSPRPGQGFNTEAFF. The CDR3 DNA reads TGTGCCAGCAGCCCCCGACCGGGACAGGGGTTCAACACTGAAGCTTTCTTT.

The chain joins TRBV11-2 to TRBJ1-1; TRBD1 matches 9 bases. V shed 5 bases, J shed 7 bases, and the junction held 5 bases outside the gene matches. This CDR3 spans 13 amino acids. CDR1 SGHAT and CDR2 FQNNGV come from the germline V gene. The CDR3 sequence: CASSIGQGYEAFF. CDR3 DNA sequence: TGTGCCAGCAGCATAGGACAGGGGTATGAAGCTTTCTTT.